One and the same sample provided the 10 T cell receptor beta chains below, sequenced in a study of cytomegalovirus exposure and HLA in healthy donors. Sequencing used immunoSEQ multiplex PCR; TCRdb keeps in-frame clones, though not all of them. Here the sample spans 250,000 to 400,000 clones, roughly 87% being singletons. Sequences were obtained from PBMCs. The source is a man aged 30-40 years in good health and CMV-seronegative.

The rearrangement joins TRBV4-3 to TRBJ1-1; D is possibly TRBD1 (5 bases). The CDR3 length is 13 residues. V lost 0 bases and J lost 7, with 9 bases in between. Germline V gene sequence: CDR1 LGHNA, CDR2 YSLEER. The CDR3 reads CASSQEGRGEAFF. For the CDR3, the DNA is TGCGCCAGCAGCCAAGAAGGAAGGGGTGAAGCTTTCTTT.

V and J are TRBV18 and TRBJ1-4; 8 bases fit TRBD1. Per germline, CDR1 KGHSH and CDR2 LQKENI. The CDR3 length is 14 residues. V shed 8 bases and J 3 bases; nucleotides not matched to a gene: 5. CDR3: CASAADRANEKLFF. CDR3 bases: TGTGCCAGCGCTGCGGACAGGGCTAATGAAAAACTGTTTTTT.

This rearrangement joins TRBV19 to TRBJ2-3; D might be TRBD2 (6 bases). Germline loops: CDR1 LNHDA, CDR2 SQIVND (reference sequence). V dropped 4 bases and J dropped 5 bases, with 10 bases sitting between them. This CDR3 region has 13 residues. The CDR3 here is CASSTRTKDTQYF. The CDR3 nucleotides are TGTGCCAGTAGTACCAGGACTAAAGATACGCAGTATTTT.

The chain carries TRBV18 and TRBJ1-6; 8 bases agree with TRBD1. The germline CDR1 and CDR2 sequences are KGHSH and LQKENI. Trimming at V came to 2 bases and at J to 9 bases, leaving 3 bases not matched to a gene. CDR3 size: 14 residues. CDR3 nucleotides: TGTGCCAGCTCACCAAGGGACAGGACTTCACCCCTCCACTTT. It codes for CASSPRDRTSPLHF.

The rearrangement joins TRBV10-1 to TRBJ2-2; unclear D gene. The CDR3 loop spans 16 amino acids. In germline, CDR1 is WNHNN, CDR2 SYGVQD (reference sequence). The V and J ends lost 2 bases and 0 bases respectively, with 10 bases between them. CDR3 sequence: CASSEVAIANTGELFF. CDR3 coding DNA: TGCGCCAGCAGTGAGGTTGCGATAGCGAACACCGGGGAGCTGTTTTTT.

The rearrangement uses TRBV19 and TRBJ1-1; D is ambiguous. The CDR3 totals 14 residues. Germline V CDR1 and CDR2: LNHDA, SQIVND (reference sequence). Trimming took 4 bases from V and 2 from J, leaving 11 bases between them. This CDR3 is CASSTLVGNTEAFF. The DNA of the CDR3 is TGTGCCAGTAGTACTCTAGTAGGCAACACTGAAGCTTTCTTT.

The CDR3 spells CASSQDETGEITEAFF. In DNA form, the CDR3 reads TGCGCCAGCAGCCAAGATGAGACAGGGGAGATCACTGAAGCTTTCTTT. V is TRBV4-3 and J is TRBJ1-1; 8 nucleotides line up with TRBD1. The ends lost 0 bases at V and 4 bases at J; junction bases unmatched: 7. The germline CDR1 and CDR2 sequences are LGHNA and YSLEER. This CDR3 comprises 16 residues.

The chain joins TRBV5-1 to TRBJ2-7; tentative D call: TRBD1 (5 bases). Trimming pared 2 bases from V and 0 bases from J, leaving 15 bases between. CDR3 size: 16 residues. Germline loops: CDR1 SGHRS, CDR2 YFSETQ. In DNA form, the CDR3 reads TGCGCCAGCAGCTTCCAAGCAGGGCTCTCCTCCTACGAGCAGTACTTC. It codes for CASSFQAGLSSYEQYF.

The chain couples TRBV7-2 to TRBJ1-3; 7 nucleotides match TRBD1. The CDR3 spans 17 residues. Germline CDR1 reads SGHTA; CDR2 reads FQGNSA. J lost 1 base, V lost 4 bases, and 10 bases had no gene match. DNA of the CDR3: TGTGCCAGCAGCTCGAGGGACAGAGTCACTTCTGGAAACACCATATATTTT. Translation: CASSSRDRVTSGNTIYF.

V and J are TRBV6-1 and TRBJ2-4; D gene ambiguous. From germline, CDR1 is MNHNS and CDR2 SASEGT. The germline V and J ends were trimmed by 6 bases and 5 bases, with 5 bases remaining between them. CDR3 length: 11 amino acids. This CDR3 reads CASRQENIQYF. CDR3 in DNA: TGTGCCAGCAGACAAGAAAACATTCAGTACTTC.